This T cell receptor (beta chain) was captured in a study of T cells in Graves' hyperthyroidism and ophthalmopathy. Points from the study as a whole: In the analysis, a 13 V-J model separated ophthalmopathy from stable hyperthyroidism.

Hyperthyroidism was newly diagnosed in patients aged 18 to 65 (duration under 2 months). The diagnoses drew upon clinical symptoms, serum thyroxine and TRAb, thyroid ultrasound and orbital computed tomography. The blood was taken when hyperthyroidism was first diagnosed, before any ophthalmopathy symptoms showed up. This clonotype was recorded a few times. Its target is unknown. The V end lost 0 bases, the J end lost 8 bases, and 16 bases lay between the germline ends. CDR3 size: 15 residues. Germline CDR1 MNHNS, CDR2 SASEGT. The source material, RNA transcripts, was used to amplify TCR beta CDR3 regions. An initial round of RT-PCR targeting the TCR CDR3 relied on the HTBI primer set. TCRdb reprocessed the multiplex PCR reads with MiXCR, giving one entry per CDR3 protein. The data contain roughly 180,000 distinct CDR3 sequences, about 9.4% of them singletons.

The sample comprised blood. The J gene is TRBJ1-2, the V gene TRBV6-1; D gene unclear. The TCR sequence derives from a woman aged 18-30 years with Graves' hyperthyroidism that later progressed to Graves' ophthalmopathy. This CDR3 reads CASSEASGGVGGYTF. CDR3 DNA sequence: TGTGCCAGCAGTGAAGCATCAGGCGGGGTGGGGGGCTACACCTTC.